This T cell receptor (beta chain) is drawn from a study of blood T cell repertoires in COVID-19. Study-level information: Acute-phase and convalescent COVID-19 samples originated in the United States, Italy and Spain. PBMCs, B-cell-depleted T cells, or T cells provided the cDNA or gDNA that made up the material.

In the authors' methods: Amplification of reference gene primers was used by the study to estimate nucleated cell counts. TCRdb's table, derived via immunoSEQ multiplex PCR, lists solely in-frame clones and lacks some. The D gene and trimming were derived from the DNA, and the V and J assignments and clone size from that table. The sample shows around 94,000 clones, approximately 82% of them seen only once. There are 16 residues in the CDR3. The V gene end was trimmed by 8 bases and the J gene end by 5 bases; junction bases not matched to a gene: 8. CDR1 SGHAT and CDR2 FQNNGV come from the germline V gene.

This clonotype was sampled from a man aged 60 to 69 with active or convalescent COVID-19. The chain is built from TRBV11-2 and TRBJ2-2, with TRBD2 identical over 13 bases. Sample: peripheral blood. CDR3 residues: CASPLTSGRPTGELFF. The CDR3 DNA sequence: TGTGCCAGCCCCTTGACTAGCGGGAGGCCGACCGGGGAGCTGTTTTTT.